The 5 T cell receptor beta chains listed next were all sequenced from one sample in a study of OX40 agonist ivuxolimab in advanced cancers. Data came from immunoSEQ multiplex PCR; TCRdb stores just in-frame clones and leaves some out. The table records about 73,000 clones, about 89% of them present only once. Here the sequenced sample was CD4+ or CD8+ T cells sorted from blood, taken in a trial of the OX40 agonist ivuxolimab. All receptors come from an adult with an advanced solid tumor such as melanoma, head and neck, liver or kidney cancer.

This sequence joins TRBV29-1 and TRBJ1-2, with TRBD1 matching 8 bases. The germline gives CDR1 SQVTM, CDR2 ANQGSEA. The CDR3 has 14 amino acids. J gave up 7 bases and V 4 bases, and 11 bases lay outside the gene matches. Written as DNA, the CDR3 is TGCAGCGTTGCCCCTCGAAGGGGACAGGTTGGCTACACCTTC. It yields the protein CSVAPRRGQVGYTF.

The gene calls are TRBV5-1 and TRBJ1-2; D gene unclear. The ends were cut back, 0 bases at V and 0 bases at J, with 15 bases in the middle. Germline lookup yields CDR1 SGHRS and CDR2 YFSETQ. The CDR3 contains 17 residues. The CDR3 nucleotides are TGCGCCAGCAGCTTGGGTCTTCTCCGGGCAACTAACTATGGCTACACCTTC. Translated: CASSLGLLRATNYGYTF.

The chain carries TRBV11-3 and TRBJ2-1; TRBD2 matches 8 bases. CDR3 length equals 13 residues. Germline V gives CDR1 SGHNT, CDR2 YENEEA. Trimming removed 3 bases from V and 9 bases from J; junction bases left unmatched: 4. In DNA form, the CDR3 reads TGTGCCAGCAGCTTGGGACTAGATACTGAGCAGTTCTTC. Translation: CASSLGLDTEQFF.

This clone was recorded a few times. CDR3 amino acids: CASSDFSGTVTLLRGNEQFF. Written as DNA, the CDR3 is TGTGCCAGCAGTGACTTCTCCGGGACAGTTACCCTCTTGAGGGGGAATGAGCAGTTCTTC. This chain uses TRBV6-1 with TRBJ2-1, with 7 bases lining up with TRBD1. The CDR3 has 20 amino acids. Looked up from germline, CDR1 is MNHNS and CDR2 is SASEGT. Losses at the gene ends were 3 bases for V and 7 bases for J; bases not matched to a gene: 24.

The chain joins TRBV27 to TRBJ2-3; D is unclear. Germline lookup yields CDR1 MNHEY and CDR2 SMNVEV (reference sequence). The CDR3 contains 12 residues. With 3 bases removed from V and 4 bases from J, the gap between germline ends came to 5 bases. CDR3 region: CASSFPPDTQYF. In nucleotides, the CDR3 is TGTGCCAGCAGTTTCCCCCCAGATACGCAGTATTTT.